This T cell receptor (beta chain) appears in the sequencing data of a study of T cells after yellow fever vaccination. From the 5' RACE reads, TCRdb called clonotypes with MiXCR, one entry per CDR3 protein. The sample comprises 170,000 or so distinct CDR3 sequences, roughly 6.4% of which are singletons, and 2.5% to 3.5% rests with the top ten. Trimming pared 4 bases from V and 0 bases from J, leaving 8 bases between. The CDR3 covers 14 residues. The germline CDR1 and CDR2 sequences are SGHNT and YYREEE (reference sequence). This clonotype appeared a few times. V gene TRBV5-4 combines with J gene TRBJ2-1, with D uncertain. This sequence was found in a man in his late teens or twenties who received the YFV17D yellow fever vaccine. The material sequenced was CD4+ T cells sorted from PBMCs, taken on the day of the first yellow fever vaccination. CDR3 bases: TGTGCCAGCAGCGGTTCTAGCTCCTACAATGAGCAGTTCTTC. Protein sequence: CASSGSSSYNEQFF.